The clone carrying this T cell receptor (beta chain) was detected a few times. This sample was taken from a study of T-cell memory formation after mild COVID-19. In TCRdb, the 5' RACE reads were re-called with MiXCR into one record per CDR3 protein. The profile shows over 250,000 distinct CDR3 sequences, about a sixth of them singletons. CDR1 and CDR2 (germline): SGDLS, YYNGEE. Trimming took 0 bases from V and 3 from J, leaving 10 bases between them. CDR3 length equals 16 residues. The sample was PBMCs or a T cell subset sorted from them (not recorded which). The chain links TRBV9 to TRBJ1-6; no firm D call. The origin of this receptor is a man aged 18 to 35 who had mild COVID-19 (a few samples of this study predate the infection). Cell type and time point are not known. In nucleotides, the CDR3 is TGTGCCAGCAGCGTAGAAGGATCGGGCTATAATTCACCCCTCCACTTT. Its protein is CASSVEGSGYNSPLHF.